The source of this TCR beta chain is a study of T-cell reconstitution after alpha-beta-depleted transplantation in children. Unique molecular identifiers featured in how the TCRbeta library was prepared. MiXCR, applied by TCRdb to the PCR reads, yields one record per CDR3 protein. The sample holds 250,000 to 300,000 distinct CDR3 sequences, nearly 10% seen once. The sequence came from a human donor who donated a stem cell graft to a child with SCID. The starting material was PBMCs from the stem cell graft donor, obtained from the stem cell graft.

The CDR3 bases are TGTGCCAGCAGCAACCTCCCATGGGGTACCTCTGGGGCCAACGTCCTGACTTTC. Translated: CASSNLPWGTSGANVLTF. The chain employs TRBV11-2 and TRBJ2-6; no reliable D call. Germline loops: CDR1 SGHAT, CDR2 FQNNGV. CDR3 length: 18 residues. The ends were cut back, 5 bases at V and 0 bases at J, with 17 bases in the middle.